This T cell receptor beta chain is drawn from a study of blood T cells in healthy people across ages. On this clonotype: Its specificity is unknown.

Isolation recovered at least 6.5 million PBMCs from every sample. General study findings and limits: The study regarded diversity estimates from one million T cells as underestimates.

Through a sample-barcoded 5' primer and a J-beta primer mix, a second PCR was run for roughly 6 to 11 cycles. TCRdb ran MiXCR on the 5' RACE reads and lists one entry per CDR3 protein. In the table there are approximately 770,000 distinct CDR3 sequences, nearly 60% of which are singletons. Germline CDR1 DFQATT, CDR2 SNEGSKA (reference sequence). The CDR3 runs 14 residues. V shed 3 bases and J 4 bases; nucleotides not matched to a gene: 5. The V gene is TRBV20-1, the J gene TRBJ1-1, with TRBD1 matching over 10 bases. The TCR comes from a man aged 25-45 years in good health. The sample comprised blood. CDR3 loop: CSASRTGGSTEAFF. As DNA, the CDR3 is TGCAGTGCTAGTCGGACAGGGGGGAGCACTGAAGCTTTCTTT.